One and the same sample provided the 8 T cell receptor beta chains below, sequenced in a study of early T cells in non-severe SARS-CoV-2 infection. Each CDR3 protein gets one entry after TCRdb re-called the 5' RACE reads with MiXCR. The sample contains some 71,000 distinct CDR3 sequences, about a tenth of which appear only once. The sequences come from whole blood, collected at baseline. These receptors all come from an adult who was a healthcare worker with PCR-confirmed SARS-CoV-2 infection or an uninfected control (not recorded which).

This clonotype occurred many times. V gene TRBV28 combines with J gene TRBJ2-4; no reliable D call. Germline V gives CDR1 MDHEN, CDR2 SYDVKM. This CDR3 spans 19 amino acids. V dropped 3 bases and J dropped 1 base, with 22 bases sitting between them. The chain's CDR3 is CASSFEYGPSLMAKNIQYF. CDR3 in DNA: TGTGCCAGCAGTTTTGAGTATGGTCCCAGCCTCATGGCCAAAAACATTCAGTACTTC. Using reference TRBV28 and TRBJ2-4 for the parts outside the CDR3, the full variable domain is DVKVTQSSRYLVKRTGEKVFLECVQDMDHENMFWYRQDPGLGLRLIYFSYDVKMKEKGDIPEGYSVSREKKERFSLILESASTNQTSMYLCASSFEYGPSLMAKNIQYFGAGTRLSVL.

In this sample, this clonotype turned up many times. The chain has TRBV5-1 and TRBJ2-6, with D possibly matching TRBD2 (6 bases). Trimming removed 5 bases at V and 4 bases at J, with 13 bases between. The CDR3 is made up of 15 amino acids. From germline, CDR1 is SGHRS and CDR2 YFSETQ. The CDR3 DNA is TGCGCCAGCAGGGGCGGGGATACCGGGGCCAACGTCCTGACTTTC. Protein: CASRGGDTGANVLTF.

This clonotype was detected ten times or more. The J gene is TRBJ2-1, the V gene TRBV12-3 or TRBV12-4, with TRBD2 as a possible D gene (5 bases). The V end lost 3 bases, the J end lost 2 bases, and 11 bases lay between the germline ends. The CDR3 sequence is 15 residues long. In DNA, the CDR3 is TGTGCCAGCAGTTTCTCCACCGGGGCCTACAATGAGCAGTTCTTC. This gives the protein CASSFSTGAYNEQFF.

This clonotype was counted once. V gene TRBV29-1 combines with J gene TRBJ1-1; 8 bases agree with TRBD1. V lost 0 bases and J lost 2; bases outside the gene matches: 5. The CDR3 consists of 15 residues. Germline V gene lookup returns CDR1 SQVTM and CDR2 ANQGSEA. CDR3 amino acids: CSVEDPDRENTEAFF. The CDR3 DNA follows: TGCAGCGTTGAAGATCCGGACAGGGAAAACACTGAAGCTTTCTTT.

The V and J genes are TRBV29-1 and TRBJ2-7, with a tentative D call TRBD1 (5 bases). Germline CDR1 and CDR2: SQVTM and ANQGSEA. The V gene lost 6 bases and the J gene lost 5 bases, with 14 bases spanning the gap. The CDR3 sequence is 12 residues long. The CDR3 spells CSVATERNEQYF. CDR3 DNA sequence: TGCAGCGTCGCGACAGAGCGCAACGAGCAGTACTTC.

Only a few counts were recorded for this clonotype. This chain uses TRBV25-1 with TRBJ1-1; TRBD1 is a possible D gene (5 bases). This CDR3 contains 15 residues. V gave up 7 bases and J gave up 6 bases, with 21 bases separating them. Per the germline V gene, CDR1 is MGHDK and CDR2 is SYGVNS. CDR3 amino acids: CASKYITEGKAEAFF. CDR3 nucleotides: TGTGCCAGCAAATACATCACCGAGGGGAAGGCTGAAGCTTTCTTT.

This chain links TRBV25-1 with TRBJ2-2, with D perhaps matching TRBD1 or TRBD2 (6 bases each). Germline-derived CDR1 and CDR2 are MGHDK and SYGVNS. The CDR3 contains 14 residues. With 4 bases removed from V and 6 bases from J, the gap between germline ends came to 12 bases. The CDR3 here is CASSVGGHPGELFF. The DNA for the CDR3 is TGTGCCAGCAGTGTGGGGGGCCATCCCGGGGAGCTGTTTTTT.

This clonotype was seen a handful of times. The V gene is TRBV19, the J gene TRBJ2-7; 13 positions agree with TRBD2. The germline V gene has CDR1 LNHDA and CDR2 SQIVND (reference sequence). V was clipped by 3 bases and J by 1 base; unmatched bases: 9. The CDR3 runs 18 residues. In nucleotides, the CDR3 is TGTGCCAGTAGTATTGGACTAGCGGGAGTCGAACTTTCCTACGAGCAGTACTTC. It codes for CASSIGLAGVELSYEQYF.